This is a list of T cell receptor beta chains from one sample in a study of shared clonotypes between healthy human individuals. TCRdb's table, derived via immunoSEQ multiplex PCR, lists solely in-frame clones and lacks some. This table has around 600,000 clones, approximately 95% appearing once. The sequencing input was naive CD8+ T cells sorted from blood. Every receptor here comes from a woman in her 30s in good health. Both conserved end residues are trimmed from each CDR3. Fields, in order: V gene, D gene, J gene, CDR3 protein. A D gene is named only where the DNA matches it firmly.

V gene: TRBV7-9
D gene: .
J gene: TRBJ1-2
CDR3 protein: ASRIAEANYGYT

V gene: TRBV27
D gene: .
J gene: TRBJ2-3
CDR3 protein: ASSFIGAITDTQY

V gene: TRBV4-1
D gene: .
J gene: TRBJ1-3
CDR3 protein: ASSLNSRNTIY

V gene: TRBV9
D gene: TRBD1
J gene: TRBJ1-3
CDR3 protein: ASSGRGTGISSGNTIY

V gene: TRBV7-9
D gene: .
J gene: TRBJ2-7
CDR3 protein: ASSRSGASYEQY

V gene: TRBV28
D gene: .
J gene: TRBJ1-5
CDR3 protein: ASRLARGAFGQPQH

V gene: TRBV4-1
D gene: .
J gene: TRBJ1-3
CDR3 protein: ASSPELGSGNTIY

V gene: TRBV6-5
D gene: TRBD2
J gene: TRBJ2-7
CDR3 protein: ASTSGIHEQY

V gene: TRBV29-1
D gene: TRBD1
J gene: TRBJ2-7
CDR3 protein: SAWTGDTYEQY

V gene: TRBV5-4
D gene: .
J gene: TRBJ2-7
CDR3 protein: ASSPGIGGPTYEQY

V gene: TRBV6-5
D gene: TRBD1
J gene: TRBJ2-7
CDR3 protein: ASSYTQGSYEQY

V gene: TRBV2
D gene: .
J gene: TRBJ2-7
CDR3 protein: ASSETSIPTPYEQY

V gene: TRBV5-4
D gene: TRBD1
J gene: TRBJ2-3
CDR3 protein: ASRDRGTTDTQY

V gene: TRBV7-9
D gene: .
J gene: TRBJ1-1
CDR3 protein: ASSLVLTELNTEAF

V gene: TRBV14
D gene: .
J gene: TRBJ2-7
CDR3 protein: ASSQGTNRGRAGEQY

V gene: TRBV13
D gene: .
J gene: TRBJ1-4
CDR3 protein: ASSTRLGRSSNEKLF

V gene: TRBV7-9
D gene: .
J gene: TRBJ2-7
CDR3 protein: ASSYTGAPYEQY

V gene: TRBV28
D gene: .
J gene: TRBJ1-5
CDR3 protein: ASTFLILGDQPQH

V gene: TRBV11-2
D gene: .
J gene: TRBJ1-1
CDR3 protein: ASSLVLPGQAF

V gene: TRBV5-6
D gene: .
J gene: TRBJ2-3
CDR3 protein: ASSLGPGITDTQY

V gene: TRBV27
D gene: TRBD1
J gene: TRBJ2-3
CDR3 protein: ASRQGEDTQY

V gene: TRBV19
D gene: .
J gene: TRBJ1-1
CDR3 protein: ASSPGREAFLNTEAF

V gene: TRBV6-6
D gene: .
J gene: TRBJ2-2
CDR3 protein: ASSPTGELF